Below, 9 T cell receptor beta chains from the same sample are listed, as sequenced in a study of blood T cell repertoires in COVID-19 (dated by TCRdb to about 2020). Library method: the immunoSEQ multiplex PCR assay. TCRdb mirrors the immuneACCESS table, restricted to in-frame sequences. Some clones are absent from its copies; in checked studies, under half trace to an unresolved V gene, and the reason for the others is unknown. For this sample there are approximately 110,000 clones; about 75% appear just once. The ten largest clones represent roughly a fifth of the sample. The sample comprised peripheral blood. The receptors come from a woman in her sixties or seventies with acute or convalescent COVID-19.

This chain uses TRBV7-8 with TRBJ1-6, with 8 bases that match TRBD1. V lost 5 bases and J lost 1; bases outside the gene matches: 10. The CDR3 loop spans 18 amino acids. CDR1 and CDR2 from the germline V gene are SGHVS and FQNEAQ. The CDR3 reads CASSEGQASSSYNSPLHF. CDR3 DNA sequence: TGTGCCAGCAGCGAGGGACAGGCCTCTTCGTCCTATAATTCACCCCTCCACTTT.

V gene TRBV14 combines with J gene TRBJ2-1; the D gene is possibly TRBD2 (6 bases). The CDR3 contains 16 residues. Trimming stripped 3 bases from V and 3 bases from J, with 15 bases between. Germline CDR1 SGHDN, CDR2 FVKESK. The CDR3: CASSQPLRGLYNEQFF. As DNA, the CDR3 is TGTGCCAGCAGCCAGCCCTTGCGGGGACTCTACAATGAGCAGTTCTTC.

The chain uses TRBV3-1 (or the pseudogene TRBV3-2) and TRBJ2-3; 12 bases agree with TRBD2. Germline V gene sequence: CDR1 LGHDT, CDR2 YNNKEL (reference sequence). After removal of 4 bases from V and 1 base from J, the junction contained 15 bases not matched to a gene. CDR3 length: 20 amino acids. The CDR3 bases are TGTGCCAGCAGCCCGTTCACAACTAGCGGGGGGCTCTGGGGCACAGATACGCAGTATTTT. The encoded protein is CASSPFTTSGGLWGTDTQYF.

This sequence joins TRBV5-4 and TRBJ1-3; D is uncertain. V lost 0 bases and J lost 2, with 9 bases in between. This CDR3 is 15 amino acids long. Germline CDR1 and CDR2: SGHNT and YYREEE (reference sequence). The DNA of the CDR3 is TGTGCCAGCAGCTTGGGCAGGTCGGCTGGAAACACCATATATTTT. This codes for CASSLGRSAGNTIYF.

This clone was found once. V usage is TRBV19 and J usage is TRBJ1-5, with unresolved D. Germline V CDR1 and CDR2: LNHDA, SQIVND (reference sequence). The CDR3 consists of 15 residues. V lost 3 bases and J lost 3, with 12 bases in between. CDR3 sequence (DNA): TGTGCCAGTAGTATCCCGGACGGGGACAATCAGCCCCAGCATTTT. As protein: CASSIPDGDNQPQHF.

The chain employs TRBV28 and TRBJ1-2; unclear D gene. V lost 4 bases to trimming and J lost 2 bases, with 35 bases between them. From germline, CDR1 is MDHEN and CDR2 SYDVKM. The CDR3 sequence is 22 residues long. CDR3 protein: CASSSIYAETIGKDSENYGYTF. CDR3 in DNA: TGTGCCAGCAGTTCCATTTATGCCGAAACGATTGGAAAGGACTCGGAAAACTATGGCTACACCTTC.

The J gene is TRBJ1-3, the V gene TRBV30; D is ambiguous. The CDR3 contains 13 residues. CDR1 and CDR2 from the germline V gene are GTSNPN and SVGIG (reference sequence). The V gene lost 1 base and the J gene lost 0 bases, with 4 bases spanning the gap. This chain's CDR3 is CAWSDSSGNTIYF. The DNA of the CDR3 is TGTGCCTGGAGTGACTCCTCTGGAAACACCATATATTTT.

Many counts were recorded for this clone. This chain uses TRBV27 with TRBJ2-5, with 9 bases aligning to TRBD1. Trimming removed 6 bases from V and 0 bases from J; junction bases left unmatched: 11. CDR1 and CDR2 (germline): MNHEY, SMNVEV (reference sequence). This CDR3 comprises 17 residues. The CDR3 is CASSPGTGLPYQETQYF. As DNA, the CDR3 is TGTGCCAGCAGCCCCGGGACAGGGTTACCTTACCAAGAGACCCAGTACTTC.

The genes are TRBV28 and TRBJ1-6; maybe TRBD1 (6 bases). The ends were cut back, 5 bases at V and 5 bases at J, with 13 bases in the middle. Germline assignment: CDR1 MDHEN and CDR2 SYDVKM. The CDR3 runs to 15 residues. The CDR3 DNA follows: TGTGCCAGCAGTGCTTGGACAGAAAATAATTCACCCCTCCACTTT. It codes for CASSAWTENNSPLHF. The complete variable domain, with remaining parts taken from reference TRBV28 and TRBJ1-6, reads DVKVTQSSRYLVKRTGEKVFLECVQDMDHENMFWYRQDPGLGLRLIYFSYDVKMKEKGDIPEGYSVSREKKERFSLILESASTNQTSMYLCASSAWTENNSPLHFGNGTRLTVT.